This T cell receptor beta chain was recovered during a study of T-cell reconstitution after alpha-beta-depleted transplantation in children. For TCRbeta, the library was prepared with unique molecular identifiers. TCRdb fed the PCR reads into MiXCR, producing one record per CDR3 protein. The table includes approximately 190,000 distinct CDR3 sequences, 8.4% detected once. CDR1 is LGHDT, CDR2 YNNKEL, per germline (reference sequence). V gave up 0 bases and J gave up 5 bases, with 16 bases separating them. This CDR3 contains 16 residues. The chain links TRBV3-1 to TRBJ2-5; no clear D. The source material was PBMCs, mostly from graft donor cells, sampled 360 days after TCRalphabeta/CD19-depleted stem cell transplant. This sequence was found in a male patient between 2 and 10 years old who had a stem cell transplant for acute myeloid leukemia, so the T cells may come from the graft donor. The CDR3: CASSQDAAPYAETQYF. CDR3 DNA sequence: TGTGCCAGCAGCCAAGATGCAGCTCCATATGCGGAGACCCAGTACTTC.